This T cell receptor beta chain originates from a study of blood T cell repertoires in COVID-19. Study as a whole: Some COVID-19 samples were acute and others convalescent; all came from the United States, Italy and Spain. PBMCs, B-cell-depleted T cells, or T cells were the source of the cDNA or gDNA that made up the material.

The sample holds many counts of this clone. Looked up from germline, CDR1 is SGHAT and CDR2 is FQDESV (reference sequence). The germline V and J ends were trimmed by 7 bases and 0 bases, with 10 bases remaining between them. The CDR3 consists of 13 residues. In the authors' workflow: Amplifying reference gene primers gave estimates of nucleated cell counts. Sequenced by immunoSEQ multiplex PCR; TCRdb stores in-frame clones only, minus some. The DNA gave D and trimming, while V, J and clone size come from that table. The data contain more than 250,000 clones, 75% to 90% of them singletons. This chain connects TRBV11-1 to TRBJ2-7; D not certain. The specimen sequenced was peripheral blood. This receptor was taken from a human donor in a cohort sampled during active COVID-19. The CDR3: CASTPQASYEQYF. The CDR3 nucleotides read TGTGCCAGCACCCCCCAGGCCTCCTACGAGCAGTACTTC.